This T cell receptor beta chain is from a study of shared clonotypes between healthy human individuals. Under the authors' procedure: ImmunoSEQ junction-only sequences lacked quality scores, so their filtering differed. Data came from immunoSEQ multiplex PCR; TCRdb stores just in-frame clones and leaves some out. That table supplies the V and J calls and clone size; D and trimming were determined from the DNA. Found here are around 980,000 clones, 78% of them singletons; the top ten hold around 0.6%. General study points: Only blood was sampled; tissue repertoires likely differ.

Every one of the donors was a Caucasian adult that lived in Nashville, Tennessee. The authors divided CD4+ cells into CD45RA+ naive and CD45RA-negative memory subsets. V lost 7 bases and J 5 bases, leaving 22 bases between the germline ends. CDR3 length: 17 residues. Points on this clone: Antigen specificity is unknown.

The specimen sequenced was memory CD4+ T cells from PBMCs. Noted subset: CD45RA-negative fraction. The clonotype was recovered from a man younger than 35 in good health. Some clones in this sample may be carry-over from other donors' samples. This sequence joins TRBV5-3 and TRBJ2-6, with no clear D. TRBV5-3 is annotated as an ORF whose role is uncertain. CDR3 coding DNA: TGTGCCAGATCTAAGTTTGGTGAACAAAGTCGGGCCAACGTCCTGACTTTC. It codes for CARSKFGEQSRANVLTF.